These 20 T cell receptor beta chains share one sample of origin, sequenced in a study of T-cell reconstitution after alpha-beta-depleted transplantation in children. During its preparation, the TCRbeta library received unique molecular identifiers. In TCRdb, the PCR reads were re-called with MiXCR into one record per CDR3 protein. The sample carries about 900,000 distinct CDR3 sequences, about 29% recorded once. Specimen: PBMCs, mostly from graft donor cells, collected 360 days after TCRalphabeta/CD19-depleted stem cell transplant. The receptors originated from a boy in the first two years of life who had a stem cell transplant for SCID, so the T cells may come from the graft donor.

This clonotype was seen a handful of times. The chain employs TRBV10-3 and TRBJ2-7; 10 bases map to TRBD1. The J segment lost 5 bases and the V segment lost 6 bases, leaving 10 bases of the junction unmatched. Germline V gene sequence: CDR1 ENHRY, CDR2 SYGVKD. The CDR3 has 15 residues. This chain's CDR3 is CAIRQTGTGADEQYF. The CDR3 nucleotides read TGTGCCATCAGACAAACCGGGACAGGGGCTGACGAGCAGTACTTC.

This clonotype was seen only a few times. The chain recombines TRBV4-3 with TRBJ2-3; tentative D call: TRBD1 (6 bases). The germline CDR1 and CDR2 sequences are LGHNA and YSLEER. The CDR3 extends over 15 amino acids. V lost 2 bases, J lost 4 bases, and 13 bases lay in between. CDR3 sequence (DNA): TGCGCCAGCAGCCAAACTCTATCAGGGGCAGATACGCAGTATTTT. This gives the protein CASSQTLSGADTQYF.

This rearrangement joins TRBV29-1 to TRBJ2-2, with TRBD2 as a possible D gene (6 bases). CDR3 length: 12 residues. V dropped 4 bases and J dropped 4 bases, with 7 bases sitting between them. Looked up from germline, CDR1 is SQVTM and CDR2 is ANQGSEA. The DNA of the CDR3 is TGCAGCGTTGTGGGGGGCACCGGGGAGCTGTTTTTT. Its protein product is CSVVGGTGELFF.

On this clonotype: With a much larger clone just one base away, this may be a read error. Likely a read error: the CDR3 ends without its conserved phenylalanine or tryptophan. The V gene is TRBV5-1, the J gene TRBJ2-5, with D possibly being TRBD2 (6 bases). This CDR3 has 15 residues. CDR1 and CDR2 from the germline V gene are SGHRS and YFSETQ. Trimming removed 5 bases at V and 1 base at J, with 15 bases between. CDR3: CASRPTGTVQETQYY. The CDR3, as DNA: TGCGCCAGCAGACCCACCGGGACTGTCCAAGAGACCCAGTACTAC.

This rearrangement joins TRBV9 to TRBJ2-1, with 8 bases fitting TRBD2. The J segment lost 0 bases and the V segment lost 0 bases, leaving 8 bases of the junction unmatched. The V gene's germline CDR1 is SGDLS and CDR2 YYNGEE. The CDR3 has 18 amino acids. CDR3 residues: CASSVGGGGPFSYNEQFF. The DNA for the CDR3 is TGTGCCAGCAGCGTAGGTGGCGGGGGGCCTTTCTCCTACAATGAGCAGTTCTTC.

The CDR3 here is CASSQVHRVLQETQYF. The CDR3 DNA is TGCGCCAGCAGCCAAGTGCACCGGGTCCTCCAAGAGACCCAGTACTTC. This chain uses TRBV4-1 with TRBJ2-5; D gene uncertain. Trimming shortened V by 1 base and J by 1 base, and 13 bases separated the two germline ends. The germline V gene has CDR1 MGHRA and CDR2 YSYEKL. This CDR3 is built from 16 residues.

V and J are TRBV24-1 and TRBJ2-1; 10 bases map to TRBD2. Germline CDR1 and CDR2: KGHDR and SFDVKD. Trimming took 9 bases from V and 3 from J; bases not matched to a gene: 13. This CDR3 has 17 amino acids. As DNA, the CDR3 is TGTGCCACCGGACCCCAAAACGGACTAGCGGACTACAATGAGCAGTTCTTC. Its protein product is CATGPQNGLADYNEQFF.

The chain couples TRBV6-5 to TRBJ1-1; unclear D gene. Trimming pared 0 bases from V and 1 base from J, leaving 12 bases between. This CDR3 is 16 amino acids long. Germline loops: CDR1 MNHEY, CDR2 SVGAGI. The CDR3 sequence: CASSYSKSKGNTEAFF. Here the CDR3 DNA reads TGTGCCAGCAGTTACTCGAAAAGTAAGGGGAACACTGAAGCTTTCTTT.

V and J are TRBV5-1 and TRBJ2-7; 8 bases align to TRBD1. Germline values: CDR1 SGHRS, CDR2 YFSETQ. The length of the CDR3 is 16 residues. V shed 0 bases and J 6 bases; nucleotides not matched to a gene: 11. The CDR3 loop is CASSLAQGQGRSEQYF. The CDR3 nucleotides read TGCGCCAGCAGCTTGGCCCAAGGACAGGGACGAAGCGAGCAGTACTTC.

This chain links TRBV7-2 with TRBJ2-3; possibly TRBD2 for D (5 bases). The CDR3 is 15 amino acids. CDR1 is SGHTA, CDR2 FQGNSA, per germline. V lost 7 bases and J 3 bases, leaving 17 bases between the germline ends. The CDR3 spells CASTPTGLPTDTQYF. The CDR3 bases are TGTGCCAGCACTCCCACGGGGTTACCAACAGATACGCAGTATTTT.

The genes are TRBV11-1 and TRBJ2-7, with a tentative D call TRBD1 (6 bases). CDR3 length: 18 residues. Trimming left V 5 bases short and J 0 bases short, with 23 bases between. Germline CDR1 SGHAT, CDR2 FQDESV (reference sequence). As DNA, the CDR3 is TGTGCCAGCAGCGACATATGGTCCGGGACACCCAGCTCCTACGAGCAGTACTTC. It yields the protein CASSDIWSGTPSSYEQYF.

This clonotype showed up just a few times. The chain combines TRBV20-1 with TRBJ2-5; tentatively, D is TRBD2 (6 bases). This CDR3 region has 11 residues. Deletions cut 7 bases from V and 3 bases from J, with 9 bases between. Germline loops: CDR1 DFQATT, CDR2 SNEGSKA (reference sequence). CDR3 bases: TGCAGTGTAGCGGTAAAAGAGACCCAGTACTTC. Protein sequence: CSVAVKETQYF.

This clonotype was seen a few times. The CDR3 loop reads CASSLTRYYEQYF. The DNA for the CDR3 is TGTGCCAGCAGCCTAACCCGGTACTACGAGCAGTACTTC. The J gene is TRBJ2-7, the V gene TRBV27; D is uncertain. Germline V gene data show CDR1 as MNHEY and CDR2 as SMNVEV (reference sequence). There are 13 residues in the CDR3. The ends were cut back, 6 bases at V and 3 bases at J, with 12 bases in the middle.

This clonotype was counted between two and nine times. The CDR3 reads CSGERGNIQYF. CDR3 bases: TGCAGTGGGGAAAGAGGGAACATTCAGTACTTC. The chain joins TRBV20-1 to TRBJ2-4, with D tentatively TRBD2 (5 bases). Trimming took 7 bases from V and 7 from J, leaving 11 bases between them. Germline-derived CDR1 and CDR2 are DFQATT and SNEGSKA (reference sequence). The CDR3 sequence is 11 residues long.

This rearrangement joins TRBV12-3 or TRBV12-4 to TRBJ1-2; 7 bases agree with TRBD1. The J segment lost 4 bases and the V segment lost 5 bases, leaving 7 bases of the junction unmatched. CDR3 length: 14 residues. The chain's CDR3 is CASSEGGPPYGYTF. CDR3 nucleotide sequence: TGTGCCAGCAGTGAAGGGGGCCCTCCCTATGGCTACACCTTC.

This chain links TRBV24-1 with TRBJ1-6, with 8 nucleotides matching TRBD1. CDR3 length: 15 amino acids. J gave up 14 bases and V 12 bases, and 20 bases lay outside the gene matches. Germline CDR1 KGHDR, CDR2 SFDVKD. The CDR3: CALWTGTPPDTALHF. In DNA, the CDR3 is TGTGCCCTATGGACAGGGACCCCTCCCGATACGGCCCTCCACTTT.

The CDR3 spells CAIRGTGPNTGELFF. CDR3 DNA: TGTGCCATCAGAGGGACAGGCCCGAACACCGGGGAGCTGTTTTTT. V gene TRBV10-3 combines with J gene TRBJ2-2, with 8 bases aligning to TRBD1. CDR3 length: 15 residues. The V gene's germline CDR1 is ENHRY and CDR2 SYGVKD. V lost 6 bases and J lost 0; bases outside the gene matches: 3.

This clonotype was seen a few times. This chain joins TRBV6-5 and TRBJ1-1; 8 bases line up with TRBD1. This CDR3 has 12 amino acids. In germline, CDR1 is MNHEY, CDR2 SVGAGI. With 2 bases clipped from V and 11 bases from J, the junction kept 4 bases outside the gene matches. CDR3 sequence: CASSYTRGPAFF. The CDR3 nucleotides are TGTGCCAGCAGTTACACCAGGGGGCCGGCTTTCTTT.

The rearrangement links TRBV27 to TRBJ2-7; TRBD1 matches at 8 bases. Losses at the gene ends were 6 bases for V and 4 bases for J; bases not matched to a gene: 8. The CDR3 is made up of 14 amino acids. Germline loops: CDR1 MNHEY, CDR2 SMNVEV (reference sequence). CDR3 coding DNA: TGTGCCAGCAGACTGACAGGGGCTAGGTACGAGCAGTACTTC. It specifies CASRLTGARYEQYF.

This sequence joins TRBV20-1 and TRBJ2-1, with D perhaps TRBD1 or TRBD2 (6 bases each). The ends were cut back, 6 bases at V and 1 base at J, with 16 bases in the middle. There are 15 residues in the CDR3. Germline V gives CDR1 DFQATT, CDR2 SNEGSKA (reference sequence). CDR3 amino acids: CSARKGGQSYNEQFF. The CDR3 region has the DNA TGCAGTGCGAGGAAGGGGGGACAATCCTACAATGAGCAGTTCTTC.